This TCR beta chain was identified in a study of PD-1 blockade in classical Hodgkin lymphoma. Study-wide points: Researchers reported that CD4+ TCR diversity, though not CD8+, rose significantly by C4D1.

This clone occurred a few times. The antigen is undetermined. Germline CDR1 reads MNHEY; CDR2 reads SVGAGI. V lost 2 bases and J lost 5, with 9 bases in between. This CDR3 has 13 amino acids. Time point: cycle 4 day 1 (C4D1), after more than five weeks of nivolumab. Autologous stem cell transplantation was followed by relapse in every patient, and brentuximab vedotin exposure varied. Some clones are missing from TCRdb's copy, which holds only in-frame ones; the method was immunoSEQ multiplex PCR. The sample lists over 9,500 clones; roughly 80% were seen once. The rearrangement uses TRBV6-5 and TRBJ1-1; D is unresolved. The sample consisted of peripheral blood mononuclear cells (PBMCs), taken before the fourth cycle of nivolumab. The TCR comes from a human donor with classical Hodgkin lymphoma. The CDR3 reads CASSYRDTTEAFF. In DNA, the CDR3 is TGTGCCAGCAGTTACCGGGATACTACTGAAGCTTTCTTT.